This entry concerns a single T cell receptor (beta chain). This sample stems from a study of blood T cell repertoires in COVID-19. In the original workflow: Estimation of nucleated cell counts was performed using reference gene primer amplification. Sequencing used immunoSEQ multiplex PCR; TCRdb keeps in-frame clones, though not all of them. V, J and clone size reflect that table, while D and trimming were determined from the DNA. The sample lists tens of thousands of clones, more than 75% occurring once. Trimming took off 1 base at V and 7 bases at J, with 13 bases between the two ends. CDR1 SNHLY and CDR2 FYNNEI come from the germline V gene. CDR3 length equals 15 residues.

The chain couples TRBV2 to TRBJ2-2; tentatively, D is TRBD1 (6 bases). The TCR sequence derives from a man aged 50 to 60 with active or convalescent COVID-19. Sequenced sample: peripheral blood. CDR3 sequence: CASSEGGGTFGELFF. The CDR3, as DNA: TGTGCCAGCAGTGAAGGAGGGGGTACGTTCGGGGAGCTGTTTTTT. The variable domain in full, completed from reference TRBV2 and TRBJ2-2, reads EPEVTQTPSHQVTQMGQEVILRCVPISNHLYFYWYRQILGQKVEFLVSFYNNEISEKSEIFDDQFSVERPDGSNFTLKIRSTKLEDSAMYFCASSEGGGTFGELFFGEGSRLTVL.